This T cell receptor (beta chain) was captured by sequencing in a study of cytomegalovirus exposure and HLA in healthy donors. Regarding the study as a whole: Highest at DRB1 and lowest at HLA-C, TCR association rates differed among HLA loci in a later analysis.

The CDR3 runs 15 residues. Germline lookup yields CDR1 MNHNS and CDR2 SASEGT. The V end was cut by 6 bases, the J end by 7 bases, with 16 bases between. As to this clone: What it binds is unknown.

The PCR had 60 Vbeta and 13 Jbeta primers. The assay was immunoSEQ multiplex PCR, and TCRdb's table has in-frame clones only and misses some. The data show under 200,000 clones, approximately 12% seen once. Material for sequencing was PBMCs. The clonotype was recovered from a man over 45 in good health and CMV-seropositive. This rearrangement joins TRBV6-1 to TRBJ1-6; D is ambiguous. DNA of the CDR3: TGTGCCAGCAGGGGGTTTGGGAGAGAGAATTCACCCCTCCACTTT. Residues: CASRGFGRENSPLHF.